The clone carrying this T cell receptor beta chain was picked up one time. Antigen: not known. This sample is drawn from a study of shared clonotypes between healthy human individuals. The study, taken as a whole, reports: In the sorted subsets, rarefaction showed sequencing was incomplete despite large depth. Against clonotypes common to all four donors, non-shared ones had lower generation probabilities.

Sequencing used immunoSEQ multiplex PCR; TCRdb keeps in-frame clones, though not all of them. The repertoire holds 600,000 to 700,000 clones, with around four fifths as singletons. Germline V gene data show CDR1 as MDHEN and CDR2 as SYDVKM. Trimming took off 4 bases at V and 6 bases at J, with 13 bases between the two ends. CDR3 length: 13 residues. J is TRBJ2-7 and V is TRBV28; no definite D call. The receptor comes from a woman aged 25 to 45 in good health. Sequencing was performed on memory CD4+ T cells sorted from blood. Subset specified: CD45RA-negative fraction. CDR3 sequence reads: CASSSWSEREQYF. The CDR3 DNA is TGTGCCAGCAGTTCCTGGTCCGAACGCGAGCAGTACTTC. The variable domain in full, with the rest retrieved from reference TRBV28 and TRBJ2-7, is DVKVTQSSRYLVKRTGEKVFLECVQDMDHENMFWYRQDPGLGLRLIYFSYDVKMKEKGDIPEGYSVSREKKERFSLILESASTNQTSMYLCASSSWSEREQYFGPGTRLTVT.